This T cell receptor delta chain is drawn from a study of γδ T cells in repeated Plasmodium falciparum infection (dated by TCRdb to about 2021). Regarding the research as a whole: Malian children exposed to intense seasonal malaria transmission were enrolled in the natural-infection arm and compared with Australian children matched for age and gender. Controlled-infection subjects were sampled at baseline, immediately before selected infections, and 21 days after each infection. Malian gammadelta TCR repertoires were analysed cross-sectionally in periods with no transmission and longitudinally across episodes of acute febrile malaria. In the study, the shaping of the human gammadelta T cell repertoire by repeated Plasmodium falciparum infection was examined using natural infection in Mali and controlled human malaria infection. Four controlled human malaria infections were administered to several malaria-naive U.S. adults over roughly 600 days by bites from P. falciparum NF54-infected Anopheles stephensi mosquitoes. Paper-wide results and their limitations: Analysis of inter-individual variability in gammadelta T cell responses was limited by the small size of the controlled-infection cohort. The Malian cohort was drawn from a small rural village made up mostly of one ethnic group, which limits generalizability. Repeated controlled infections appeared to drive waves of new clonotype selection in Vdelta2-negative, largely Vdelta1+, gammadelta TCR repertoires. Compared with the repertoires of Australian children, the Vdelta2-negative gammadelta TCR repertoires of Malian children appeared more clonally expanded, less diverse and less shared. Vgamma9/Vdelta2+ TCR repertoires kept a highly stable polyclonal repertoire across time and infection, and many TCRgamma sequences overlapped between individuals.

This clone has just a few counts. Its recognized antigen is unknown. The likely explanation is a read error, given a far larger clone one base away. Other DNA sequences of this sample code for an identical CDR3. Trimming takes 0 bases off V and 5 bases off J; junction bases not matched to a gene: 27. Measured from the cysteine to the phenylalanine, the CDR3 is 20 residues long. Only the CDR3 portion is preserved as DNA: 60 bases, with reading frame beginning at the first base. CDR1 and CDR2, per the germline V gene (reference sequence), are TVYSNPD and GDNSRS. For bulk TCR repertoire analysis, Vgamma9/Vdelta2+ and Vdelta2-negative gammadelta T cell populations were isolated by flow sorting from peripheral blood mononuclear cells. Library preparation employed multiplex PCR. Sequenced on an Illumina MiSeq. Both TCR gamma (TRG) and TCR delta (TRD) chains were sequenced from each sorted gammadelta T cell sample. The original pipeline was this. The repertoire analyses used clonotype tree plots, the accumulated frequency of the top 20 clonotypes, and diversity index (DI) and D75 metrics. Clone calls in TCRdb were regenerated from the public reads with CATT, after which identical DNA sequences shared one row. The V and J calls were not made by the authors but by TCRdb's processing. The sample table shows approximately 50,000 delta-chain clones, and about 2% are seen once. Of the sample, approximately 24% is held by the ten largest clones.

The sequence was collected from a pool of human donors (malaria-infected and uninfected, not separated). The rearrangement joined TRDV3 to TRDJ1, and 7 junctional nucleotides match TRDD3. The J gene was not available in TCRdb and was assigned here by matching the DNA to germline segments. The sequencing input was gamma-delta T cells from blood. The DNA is TGTGCCTTTAGAGATCCCTATTACTGGGGCATCCCCCGTTGGACTGATAAACTCATCTTT. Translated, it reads CAFRDPYYWGIPRWTDKLIF.